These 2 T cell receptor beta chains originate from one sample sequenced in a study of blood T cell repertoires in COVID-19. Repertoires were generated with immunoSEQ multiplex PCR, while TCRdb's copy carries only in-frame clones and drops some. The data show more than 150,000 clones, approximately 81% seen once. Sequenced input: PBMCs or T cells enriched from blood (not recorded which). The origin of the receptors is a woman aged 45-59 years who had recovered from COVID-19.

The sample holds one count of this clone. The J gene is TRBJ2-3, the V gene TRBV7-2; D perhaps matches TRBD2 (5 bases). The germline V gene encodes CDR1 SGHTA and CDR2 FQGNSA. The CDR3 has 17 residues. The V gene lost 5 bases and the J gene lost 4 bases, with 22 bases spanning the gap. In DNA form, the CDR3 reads TGTGCCAGCAGCGTAGGTACCCAGCGGCGGGCGCCAGATACGCAGTATTTT. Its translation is CASSVGTQRRAPDTQYF.

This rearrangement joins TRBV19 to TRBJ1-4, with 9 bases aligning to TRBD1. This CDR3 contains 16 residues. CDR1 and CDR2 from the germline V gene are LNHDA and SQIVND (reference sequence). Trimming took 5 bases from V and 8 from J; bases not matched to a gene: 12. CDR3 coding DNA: TGTGCCAGTAGTTCATTGGGACAGGGCAGCGGCGAAAAACTGTTTTTT. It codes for CASSSLGQGSGEKLFF.